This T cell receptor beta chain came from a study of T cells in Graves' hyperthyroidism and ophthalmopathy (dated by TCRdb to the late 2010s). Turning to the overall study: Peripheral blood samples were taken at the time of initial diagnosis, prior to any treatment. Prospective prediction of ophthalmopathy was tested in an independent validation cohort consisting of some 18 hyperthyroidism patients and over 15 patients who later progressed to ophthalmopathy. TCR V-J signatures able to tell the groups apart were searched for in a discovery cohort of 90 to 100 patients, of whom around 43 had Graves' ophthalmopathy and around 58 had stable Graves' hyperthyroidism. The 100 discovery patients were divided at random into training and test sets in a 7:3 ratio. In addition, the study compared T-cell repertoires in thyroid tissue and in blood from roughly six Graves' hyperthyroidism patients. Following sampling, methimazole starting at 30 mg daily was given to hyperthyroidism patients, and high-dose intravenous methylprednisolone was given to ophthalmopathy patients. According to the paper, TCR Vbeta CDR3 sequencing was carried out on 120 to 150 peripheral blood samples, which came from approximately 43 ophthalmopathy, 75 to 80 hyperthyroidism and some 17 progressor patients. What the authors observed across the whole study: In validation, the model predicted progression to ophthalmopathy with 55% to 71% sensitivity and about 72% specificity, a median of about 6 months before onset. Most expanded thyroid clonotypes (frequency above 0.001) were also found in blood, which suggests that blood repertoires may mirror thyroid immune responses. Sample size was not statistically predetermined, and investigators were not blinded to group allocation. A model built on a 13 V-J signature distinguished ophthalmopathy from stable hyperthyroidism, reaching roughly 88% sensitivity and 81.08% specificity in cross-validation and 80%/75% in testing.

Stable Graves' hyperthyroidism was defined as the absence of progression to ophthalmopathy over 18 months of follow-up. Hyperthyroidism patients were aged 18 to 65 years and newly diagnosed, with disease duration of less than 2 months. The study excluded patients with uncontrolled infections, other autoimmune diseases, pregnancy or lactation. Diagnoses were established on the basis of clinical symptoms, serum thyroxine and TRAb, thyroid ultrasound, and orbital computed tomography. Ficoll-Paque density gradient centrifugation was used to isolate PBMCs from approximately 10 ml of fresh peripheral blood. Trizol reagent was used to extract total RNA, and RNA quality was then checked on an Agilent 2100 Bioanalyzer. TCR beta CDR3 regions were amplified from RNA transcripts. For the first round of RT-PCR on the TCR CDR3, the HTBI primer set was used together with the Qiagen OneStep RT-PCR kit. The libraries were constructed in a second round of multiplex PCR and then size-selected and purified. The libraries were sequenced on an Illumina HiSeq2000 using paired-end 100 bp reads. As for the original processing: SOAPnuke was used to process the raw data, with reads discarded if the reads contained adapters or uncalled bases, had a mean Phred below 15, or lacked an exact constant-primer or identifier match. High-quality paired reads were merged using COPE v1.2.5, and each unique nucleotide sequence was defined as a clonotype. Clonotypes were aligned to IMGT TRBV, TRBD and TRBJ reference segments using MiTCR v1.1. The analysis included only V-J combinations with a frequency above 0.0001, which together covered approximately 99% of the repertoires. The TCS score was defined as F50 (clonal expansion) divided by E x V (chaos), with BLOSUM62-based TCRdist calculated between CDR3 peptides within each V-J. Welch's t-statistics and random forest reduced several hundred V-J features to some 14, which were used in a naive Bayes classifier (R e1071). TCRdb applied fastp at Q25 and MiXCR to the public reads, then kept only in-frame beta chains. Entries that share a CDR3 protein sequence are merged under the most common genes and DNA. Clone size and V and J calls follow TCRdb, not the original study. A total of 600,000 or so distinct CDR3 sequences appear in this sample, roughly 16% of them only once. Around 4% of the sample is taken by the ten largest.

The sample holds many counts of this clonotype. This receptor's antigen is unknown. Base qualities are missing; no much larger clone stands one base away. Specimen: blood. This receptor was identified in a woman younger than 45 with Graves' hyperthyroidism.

The DNA sequence is given as TGTGCCAGCTCAATAAGGGGGGGCTTGAACACCGGGGAGCTGTTTTTT. It translates to CASSIRGGLNTGELFF. The sequence links TRBV2 to TRBJ2-2; TRBD2 is possibly the D segment (7 matching bases). Reading the germline V gene gives CDR1 SNHLY and CDR2 FYNNEI. Trimming at the junction amounts to 8 bases on V and 1 base on J, and the germline ends lie 17 bases apart. The cysteine opens and the phenylalanine closes a CDR3 of 16 amino acids. Here the CDR3 DNA is all that survives: 48 bases in frame from base 1.